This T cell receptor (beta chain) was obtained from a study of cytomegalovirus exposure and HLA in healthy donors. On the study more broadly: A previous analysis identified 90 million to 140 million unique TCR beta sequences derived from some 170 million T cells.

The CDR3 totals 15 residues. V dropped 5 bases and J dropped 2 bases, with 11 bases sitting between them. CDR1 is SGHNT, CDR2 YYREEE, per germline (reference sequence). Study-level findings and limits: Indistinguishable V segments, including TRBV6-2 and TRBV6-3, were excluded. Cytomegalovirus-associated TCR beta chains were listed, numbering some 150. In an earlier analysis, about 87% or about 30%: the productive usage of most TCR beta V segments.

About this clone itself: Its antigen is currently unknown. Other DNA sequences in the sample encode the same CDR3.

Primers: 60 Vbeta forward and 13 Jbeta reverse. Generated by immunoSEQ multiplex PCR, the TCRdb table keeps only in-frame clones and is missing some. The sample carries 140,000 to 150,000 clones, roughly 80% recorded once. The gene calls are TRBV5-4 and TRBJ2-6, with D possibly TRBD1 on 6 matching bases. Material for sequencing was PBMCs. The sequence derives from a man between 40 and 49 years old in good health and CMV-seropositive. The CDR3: CASSLGGTGANVLTF. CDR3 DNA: TGTGCCAGCAGTCTAGGGGGAACTGGGGCCAACGTCCTGACTTTC.